This TCR beta chain was recorded in a study of cytomegalovirus exposure and HLA in healthy donors. Points on this clone: Its antigen is unidentified. The junction and the germline gene differ at one end; a read error may be behind it.

General study results and limits: In a later analysis, HLA-associated TCR beta chains were more clonally expanded than equally common others.

This CDR3 has 12 residues. Germline V CDR1 and CDR2: SEHNR, FQNEAQ (reference sequence). The study ran its PCR with 60 Vbeta and 13 Jbeta primers. Authors' analysis steps: Approximately 9.9 million shared chains were among the 65 million to 85 million unique TCR beta chains that a later analysis counted. Here immunoSEQ multiplex PCR was the method, and the copy in TCRdb shows in-frame clones only, minus some. The V and J calls and clone size are taken from that table; D and trimming were inferred from the DNA. The sample shows some 120,000 clones, 70% to 80% of them seen only once. Sampled while nominally healthy, donors likely had unrecorded immune exposures.

Sequences were obtained from PBMCs. The source of this sequence is a man in his thirties or forties in good health and CMV-seronegative. The chain has TRBV7-9 and TRBJ2-5, with TRBD2 identical over 9 bases. The CDR3 bases are TGTGCCAGCAGCTTAACAAGCGGGGGGCACCACTTC. As protein: CASSLTSGGHHF.